Sequencing of this T cell receptor (beta chain) was carried out in a study of cytomegalovirus exposure and HLA in healthy donors. Study as a whole: The early release's HLA-typed donors yielded approximately 85 million unique TCRs.

Study observations and caveats: V- and J-gene trimming in TCR beta was tied to a missense DCLRE1C variant by an analysis performed later. Within a later analysis, the majority of CMV-associated TCR beta chains appeared HLA-restricted. An analysis done earlier found most TCR beta V segments productive about 90% or about 30% of the time.

The germline V and J ends were trimmed by 5 bases and 0 bases, with 5 bases remaining between them. CDR3 length: 14 amino acids. CDR1 is MNHEY, CDR2 SVGAGI, per germline. A note on this clone: Its antigen remains unidentified.

PCR amplification relied on 60 Vbeta primers (plus 13 Jbeta primers). Clones were sequenced by immunoSEQ multiplex PCR, and TCRdb holds only the in-frame ones, with some missing. The table records more than 130,000 clones, approximately 80% of them present only once. The receptor comes from a man aged 18 to 29 in good health and CMV-seronegative. The material sequenced was PBMCs. The chain links TRBV6-5 to TRBJ2-6; possibly TRBD1 for D (5 bases). The DNA of the CDR3 is TGTGCCAGCAGTGGGGCCTCTGGGGCCAACGTCCTGACTTTC. Translation gives CASSGASGANVLTF.